The clone carrying this T cell receptor beta chain was detected a few times. TCRdb passed the 5' RACE reads through MiXCR, listing each CDR3 protein once. The profile covers under 300,000 distinct CDR3 sequences, with around 15% appearing a single time and 22% taken by the ten largest. The data belong to a study of T-cell memory formation after mild COVID-19. The wider study: In these data, TCR clusters were largely donor specific.

With V trimmed by 6 bases and J by 8 bases, 7 bases remained unmatched. This CDR3 spans 13 amino acids. Germline V gives CDR1 SQVTM, CDR2 ANQGSEA. The sample comprised PBMCs or a T cell subset sorted from them (not recorded which). The rearrangement links TRBV29-1 to TRBJ2-1; 10 bases line up with TRBD2. This clonotype was sampled from a man between 18 and 35 years old who had mild COVID-19 (a few samples of this study predate the infection). Cell type and time point are not known. The CDR3 sequence: CSVRSGGAYEQFF. CDR3 nucleotides: TGCAGCGTGAGGAGCGGGGGGGCCTATGAGCAGTTCTTC.